The 20 T cell receptor beta chains reported below all come from one sample, sequenced in a study of blood T cell repertoires in COVID-19. Sequencing used immunoSEQ multiplex PCR; TCRdb keeps in-frame clones, though not all of them. The data show roughly 190,000 clones, roughly 80% seen once. The sequenced material came from peripheral blood. These receptors all come from a woman between 45 and 65 years old with acute or convalescent COVID-19.

The J gene is TRBJ2-1, the V gene TRBV18; maybe TRBD2 (5 bases). V was pared by 0 bases and J by 4 bases, with 7 bases between. The CDR3 contains 14 residues. CDR1 and CDR2 from the germline V gene are KGHSH and LQKENI. Here the CDR3 DNA reads TGTGCCAGCTCACCACCGTCGGGATACAATGAGCAGTTCTTC. Its protein is CASSPPSGYNEQFF.

The DNA of the CDR3 is TGTGTCGGCGGTGAAGGTCCGAACACTGAAGCTTTCTTT. Its translation is CVGGEGPNTEAFF. The chain couples TRBV7-2 to TRBJ1-1, with D unclear. Germline CDR1 is SGHTA and CDR2 is FQGNSA. The CDR3 consists of 13 residues.

The V and J genes are TRBV7-6 and TRBJ2-7, with TRBD2 identical over 7 bases. This CDR3 is built from 16 residues. Germline CDR1 reads SGHVS; CDR2 reads FNYEAQ. V gave up 1 base and J gave up 0 bases; unmatched junction bases: 6. CDR3 DNA sequence: TGTGCCAGCAGCTTAGGAGCTAGCGGCCTCTCCTACGAGCAGTACTTC. Protein sequence: CASSLGASGLSYEQYF.

The chain couples TRBV27 to TRBJ1-3; no definite D call. The CDR3 covers 16 residues. Germline CDR1 and CDR2: MNHEY and SMNVEV (reference sequence). V lost 5 bases and J lost 2, with 16 bases in between. CDR3 nucleotide sequence: TGTGCCAGCAGTCCGGGCCCCCGGGAGCCTGGAAACACCATATATTTT. This gives the protein CASSPGPREPGNTIYF.

The sample holds a few counts of this clone. The CDR3 bases are TGCGCCAGCAGTGAGTCGACTAGCGGAAGCTACGAGCAGTACTTC. This gives the protein CASSESTSGSYEQYF. The rearrangement uses TRBV10-1 and TRBJ2-7; 9 bases fit TRBD2. Trimming removed 0 bases from V and 3 bases from J; junction bases left unmatched: 3. Germline V gene sequence: CDR1 WNHNN, CDR2 SYGVQD (reference sequence). The CDR3 has 15 residues.

The chain links TRBV30 to TRBJ1-2; TRBD1 might be the D (5 bases). CDR3 length: 14 residues. The germline V and J ends were trimmed by 1 base and 3 bases, with 12 bases remaining between them. The germline V gene has CDR1 GTSNPN and CDR2 SVGIG (reference sequence). CDR3 DNA sequence: TGTGCCTGGAGTGGGGCAGCGGGGGACTATGGCTACACCTTC. Protein: CAWSGAAGDYGYTF.

This clone was observed a handful of times. This chain joins TRBV6-5 and TRBJ1-4, with TRBD1 matching over 8 bases. This CDR3 spans 15 amino acids. CDR1 and CDR2 from the germline V gene are MNHEY and SVGAGI. The junction had 5 bases not matched to a gene; V was cut back by 6 bases and J by 2 bases. In DNA form, the CDR3 reads TGTGCCAGCAGCGTCCCAGGGGGCACTAATGAAAAACTGTTTTTT. Translated, it gives CASSVPGGTNEKLFF.

This sequence joins TRBV6-5 and TRBJ1-3; the match to TRBD1 covers 8 bases. V shed 4 bases, J shed 4 bases, and the junction held 3 bases outside the gene matches. The germline gives CDR1 MNHEY, CDR2 SVGAGI. The CDR3 is 14 amino acids. The CDR3, as DNA: TGTGCCAGCAGTTCGGACAGGGAAGGAAACACCATATATTTT. Its translation is CASSSDREGNTIYF.

This clone was counted a single time. This sequence joins TRBV2 and TRBJ2-1; weak D call: TRBD2 (7 bases). V lost 6 bases and J 3 bases, leaving 12 bases between the germline ends. This CDR3 contains 14 residues. Germline CDR1 reads SNHLY; CDR2 reads FYNNEI. This CDR3 reads CASSGGPLYNEQFF. The CDR3 DNA sequence: TGTGCCAGCAGCGGGGGGCCCCTCTACAATGAGCAGTTCTTC.

The V gene is TRBV28, the J gene TRBJ2-1; D uncertain. Between the trimmed V and J ends, which lost 6 bases and 6 bases, there was a span of 21 bases. Germline CDR1 MDHEN, CDR2 SYDVKM. The CDR3 totals 16 residues. CDR3 DNA: TGTGCCAGCAGCCCTCGGTCCGAGCGTCTCTTCAATGAGCAGTTCTTC. This codes for CASSPRSERLFNEQFF.

V gene TRBV28 combines with J gene TRBJ2-7, with TRBD2 matching 12 bases. Germline CDR1 and CDR2: MDHEN and SYDVKM. V trimming: 6 bases; J trimming: 4 bases; junction bases outside the gene matches: 7. The CDR3 has 15 amino acids. The CDR3 protein is CASSLRLAGVYEQYF. CDR3 nucleotides: TGTGCCAGCAGCCTAAGACTAGCGGGGGTATACGAGCAGTACTTC. The variable domain in full, completed from reference TRBV28 and TRBJ2-7, reads DVKVTQSSRYLVKRTGEKVFLECVQDMDHENMFWYRQDPGLGLRLIYFSYDVKMKEKGDIPEGYSVSREKKERFSLILESASTNQTSMYLCASSLRLAGVYEQYFGPGTRLTVT.

The J gene is TRBJ1-1, the V gene TRBV6-2 or TRBV6-3; possibly TRBD1 for D (6 bases). Per germline, CDR1 MNHEY and CDR2 SVGEGT. Trimming removed 5 bases from V and 1 base from J, with 8 bases in between. This CDR3 has 13 amino acids. Written as DNA, the CDR3 is TGTGCCAGCAGTGGGGGCCGGAACACTGAAGCTTTCTTT. This encodes CASSGGRNTEAFF.

The genes are TRBV7-9 and TRBJ2-7; 8 nucleotides line up with TRBD2. V lost 5 bases and J lost 3; bases outside the gene matches: 3. The CDR3 has 13 residues. Germline V gene data show CDR1 as SEHNR and CDR2 as FQNEAQ (reference sequence). The CDR3 loop is CASSPAGGYEQYF. The CDR3 nucleotides are TGTGCCAGCAGCCCCGCGGGGGGCTACGAGCAGTACTTC.

V is TRBV19 and J is TRBJ1-5; 11 positions match TRBD1. The CDR3 length is 17 residues. Germline assignment: CDR1 LNHDA and CDR2 SQIVND (reference sequence). Trimming took 5 bases from V and 1 from J; bases not matched to a gene: 7. Here the CDR3 DNA reads TGTGCCAGTAGTTCCCTGGGACAGGGGGGAAGCAATCAGCCCCAGCATTTT. The encoded protein is CASSSLGQGGSNQPQHF. The entire variable domain, with the rest obtained from reference TRBV19 and TRBJ1-5, is as follows: DGGITQSPKYLFRKEGQNVTLSCEQNLNHDAMYWYRQDPGQGLRLIYYSQIVNDFQKGDIAEGYSVSREKKESFPLTVTSAQKNPTAFYLCASSSLGQGGSNQPQHFGDGTRLSIL.

The chain is built from TRBV27 and TRBJ2-7; weak D call: TRBD1 (5 bases). The CDR3 sequence is 14 residues long. Germline CDR1 MNHEY, CDR2 SMNVEV (reference sequence). Trimming shortened V by 6 bases and J by 2 bases, and 14 bases separated the two germline ends. The chain's CDR3 is CASRPTEKTYEQYF. CDR3 nucleotides: TGTGCCAGCAGACCGACAGAGAAGACCTACGAGCAGTACTTC.

This clone showed up just a few times. V and J are TRBV18 and TRBJ2-7; maybe TRBD1 (6 bases). Germline-derived CDR1 and CDR2 are KGHSH and LQKENI. V lost 8 bases to trimming and J lost 1 base, with 12 bases between them. This CDR3 has 13 residues. CDR3 amino acids: CASARDISYEQYF. The CDR3 region has the DNA TGTGCCAGCGCCCGGGACATTTCCTACGAGCAGTACTTC.

The V call is TRBV6-5, the J call TRBJ2-3, with TRBD1 matching 9 bases. This CDR3 has 16 amino acids. Looked up from germline, CDR1 is MNHEY and CDR2 is SVGAGI. V shed 2 bases, J shed 3 bases, and the junction held 6 bases outside the gene matches. CDR3 residues: CASSYKGQGGTDTQYF. In nucleotides, the CDR3 is TGTGCCAGCAGTTACAAGGGACAGGGTGGGACAGATACGCAGTATTTT.

As concerns this clone: The same CDR3 also results from other DNA sequences found in this sample. The chain has TRBV5-1 and TRBJ1-2, with 9 bases aligning to TRBD1. The ends lost 0 bases at V and 6 bases at J; junction bases unmatched: 0. Germline CDR1 SGHRS, CDR2 YFSETQ. The CDR3 sequence is 13 residues long. Here the CDR3 reads CASSLGQGDGYTF. The CDR3, as DNA: TGCGCCAGCAGCTTGGGACAGGGGGATGGCTACACCTTC.

This chain links TRBV15 with TRBJ2-7; weak D call: TRBD1 (6 bases). Trimming left V 0 bases short and J 2 bases short, with 8 bases between. CDR3 length equals 14 residues. The V gene's germline CDR1 is LNHNV and CDR2 YYDKDF (reference sequence). The CDR3 protein is CATSRENRAYEQYF. Here the CDR3 DNA reads TGTGCCACCAGCAGAGAAAACAGGGCCTACGAGCAGTACTTC.

The J gene is TRBJ2-3, the V gene TRBV5-1, with 11 bases aligning to TRBD1. Losses at the gene ends were 5 bases for V and 4 bases for J; bases not matched to a gene: 6. There are 15 residues in the CDR3. Germline CDR1 reads SGHRS; CDR2 reads YFSETQ. This CDR3 is CASRRTGGQPDTQYF. Here the CDR3 DNA reads TGCGCCAGCAGACGGACAGGGGGCCAACCAGATACGCAGTATTTT.